The 14 T cell receptor beta chains below all came from one sample that was sequenced in a study of CD8+CD57+ T cells in acquired aplastic anemia. The template used for profiling TCR beta VDJ and CDR3 was genomic DNA. TCRdb independently ran MiXCR on the reads; one entry per CDR3 protein. The table records about 130,000 distinct CDR3 sequences, 48% of them present only once. Sample: sorted CD4+, CD8+, or CD8+CD57+ T cells (not recorded which) from PBMCs. The receptors shown here come from a human donor in good health, serving as a control.

With regard to this clonotype: A clone one base away is much larger, so this may be a read error. The rearrangement links TRBV5-6 to TRBJ2-6; perhaps TRBD1 as D (6 bases). This CDR3 contains 18 residues. The germline V gene has CDR1 SGHDT and CDR2 YYEEEE. The CDR3 bases are TGTGCCAGCAGCTTGGAGGGGGTGGGCCGCTCTGGGGCCAGCGTCCTGACTTTC. Its protein product is CASSLEGVGRSGASVLTF.

This clonotype was counted at least ten times. V gene TRBV18 combines with J gene TRBJ2-7, with a weak D call TRBD2 (6 bases). Germline V gives CDR1 KGHSH, CDR2 LQKENI. V was clipped by 3 bases and J by 4 bases, with 7 bases between them. The length of the CDR3 is 12 residues. The chain's CDR3 is CASSPGGYEQYF. CDR3 sequence (DNA): TGTGCCAGCTCACCCGGGGGTTACGAGCAGTACTTC.

The CDR3 sequence is CATSRVWTGTSGASSYEQYF. CDR3 nucleotide sequence: TGTGCCACCAGCAGAGTTTGGACAGGGACTAGCGGAGCTAGCTCCTACGAGCAGTACTTC. The V and J genes are TRBV15 and TRBJ2-7; 11 bases match TRBD2. V was pared by 1 base and J by 0 bases, with 14 bases of the junction left unmatched. Looked up from germline, CDR1 is LNHNV and CDR2 is YYDKDF (reference sequence). This CDR3 has 20 residues.

The V gene is TRBV7-2, the J gene TRBJ2-5; D gene unclear. V was trimmed by 2 bases and J by 0 bases, leaving 7 bases between them. CDR1 and CDR2 (germline): SGHTA, FQGNSA. The CDR3 runs 14 residues. As DNA, the CDR3 is TGTGCCAGCAGCTTACAGAGTAACCAAGAGACCCAGTACTTC. Protein product: CASSLQSNQETQYF.

This clonotype was seen only a few times. The chain joins TRBV19 to TRBJ2-7; D gene ambiguous. In germline, CDR1 is LNHDA, CDR2 SQIVND (reference sequence). The CDR3 is 13 residues long. The germline V and J ends were trimmed by 6 bases and 3 bases, with 12 bases remaining between them. The CDR3 region is CASSLGRNYEQYF. For the CDR3, the DNA is TGTGCCAGTAGCCTCGGAAGAAACTACGAGCAGTACTTC.

CDR3 in amino acids: CASSKADGGNEQFF. In DNA form, the CDR3 reads TGTGCCAGCAGTAAGGCGGACGGTGGGAATGAGCAGTTCTTC. V is TRBV25-1 and J is TRBJ2-1; D not certain. The germline CDR1 and CDR2 sequences are MGHDK and SYGVNS. V gave up 5 bases and J gave up 7 bases, with 15 bases separating them. The CDR3 sequence is 14 residues long.

The rearrangement uses TRBV24-1 and TRBJ2-1; no reliable D call. The CDR3 is made up of 14 amino acids. The V gene's germline CDR1 is KGHDR and CDR2 SFDVKD. V lost 7 bases, J lost 0 bases, and 9 bases lay in between. In DNA form, the CDR3 reads TGTGCCACCAGGGTGTGTAGCTCCTACAATGAGCAGTTCTTC. Translation gives CATRVCSSYNEQFF.

This rearrangement joins TRBV2 to TRBJ2-7, with TRBD1 identical over 8 bases. CDR1 is SNHLY, CDR2 FYNNEI, per germline. J was trimmed by 4 bases and V by 6 bases; bases with no gene match: 2. CDR3 length: 12 amino acids. CDR3 region: CASSDRGYEQYF. The CDR3 nucleotides read TGTGCCAGCAGCGACAGGGGATACGAGCAGTACTTC.

This clonotype occurred a few times. The J gene is TRBJ1-6, the V gene TRBV3-1; possible D gene TRBD1, 6 bases. Trimming took 3 bases from V and 7 from J, leaving 19 bases between them. The germline CDR1 and CDR2 sequences are LGHDT and YNNKEL (reference sequence). CDR3 length: 17 amino acids. The CDR3 loop is CASSQGIGGFYNSPLHF. CDR3 nucleotides: TGTGCCAGCAGCCAGGGAATCGGGGGCTTTTACAATTCACCCCTCCACTTT.

As concerns this clonotype: Since the CDR3 does not end with the conserved phenylalanine or tryptophan, this likely comes from a read error. This chain uses TRBV11-3 with TRBJ1-1, with unresolved D. Germline V gene sequence: CDR1 SGHNT, CDR2 YENEEA. Trimming removed 5 bases at V and 0 bases at J, with 7 bases between. The CDR3 is 13 residues long. The DNA for the CDR3 is TGTGCCAGCAGCAGGATGGTGAACACTGAAGCTTTCTCT. Its protein is CASSRMVNTEAFS.

This clonotype was detected only a few times. The rearrangement uses TRBV20-1 and TRBJ2-7; no clear D gene. The CDR3 runs to 8 residues. Per the germline V gene, CDR1 is DFQATT and CDR2 is SNEGSKA (reference sequence). Deletions cut 5 bases from V and 7 bases from J, with 3 bases between. The CDR3, as DNA: TGCAGTGCTCGGGAGCAGTACTTC. Protein: CSAREQYF.

The rearrangement joins TRBV7-2 to TRBJ1-2; 10 nucleotides align to TRBD1. V shed 11 bases and J 2 bases; nucleotides not matched to a gene: 5. There are 13 residues in the CDR3. Germline values: CDR1 SGHTA, CDR2 FQGNSA. The CDR3 DNA follows: TGTGCCGGACAGGGGGAGGAGAACTATGGCTACACCTTC. It yields the protein CAGQGEENYGYTF.

J is TRBJ1-5 and V is TRBV4-2; 9 bases align to TRBD1. The germline V gene encodes CDR1 LGHNA and CDR2 YNFKEQ. V lost 4 bases, J lost 7 bases, and 5 bases stayed unmatched. The CDR3 loop spans 14 amino acids. CDR3 residues: CASSPRDRDQPQHF. The DNA of the CDR3 is TGTGCCAGCAGCCCCAGGGACAGGGACCAGCCCCAGCATTTT.

Many counts were recorded for this clonotype. The chain joins TRBV30 to TRBJ1-2; tentative D call: TRBD1 (6 bases). V was shortened by 3 bases and J by 4 bases, with 6 bases between the two germline ends. CDR3 length: 11 amino acids. Germline V gene data show CDR1 as GTSNPN and CDR2 as SVGIG (reference sequence). The CDR3 DNA reads TGTGCCTGGAGGACAGGCTATGGCTACACCTTC. Encoded protein: CAWRTGYGYTF. Using reference TRBV30 and TRBJ1-2 for the parts outside the CDR3, the full variable domain is SQTIHQWPATLVQPVGSPLSLECTVEGTSNPNLYWYRQAAGRGLQLLFYSVGIGQISSEVPQNLSASRPQDRQFILSSKKLLLSDSGFYLCAWRTGYGYTFGSGTRLTVV.